The rows below give T cell receptor beta chains drawn from one sample of a study of T cells in Graves' hyperthyroidism and ophthalmopathy. TCRdb re-analysed the multiplex PCR reads in MiXCR, keeping a single row per CDR3 protein. The sample lists about 340,000 distinct CDR3 sequences; 15% to 20% were seen once. Sequencing was carried out using blood. These receptors originate from a woman in her forties or fifties with Graves' hyperthyroidism. CDR3s leave out the opening cysteine and the closing phenylalanine or tryptophan. Fields, in order: J gene, V gene, CDR3 protein.

TRBJ2-1	TRBV10-3	AISEVVSHYNEQF
TRBJ1-2	TRBV28	ASSLEGQGTYT
TRBJ1-5	TRBV19	ASSMEHRGRPQH
TRBJ2-1	TRBV2	ASSRLTVSYNEQF
TRBJ2-2	TRBV24-1	ATSDLGVANTGELF
TRBJ1-2	TRBV29-1	SDTGGRDYGYT
TRBJ2-3	TRBV3-1	ASSQDLSGVEDTQY
TRBJ2-5	TRBV20-1	SADRVQETQY
TRBJ2-1	TRBV20-1	SANGQTLGNEQF
TRBJ2-1	TRBV7-2	ASSLGQGSYNEQF
TRBJ2-5	TRBV6-1	ASSSFGQSGETQY
TRBJ1-6	TRBV12-3/TRBV12-4	ASSLRSGVLRSPLH
TRBJ2-6	TRBV12-3/TRBV12-4	ASSLSGAGTGANVLT
TRBJ1-4	TRBV18	ASTPEGTGDGEKLF
TRBJ2-2	TRBV7-7	ASSLDGLGTGELF
TRBJ2-1	TRBV12-3/TRBV12-4	ASSRDANEQF
TRBJ2-1	TRBV27	ASSPRGSGGADEQF
TRBJ2-7	TRBV20-1	SARDQGHEQY
TRBJ2-3	TRBV2	ASSGTWRSTDTQY
TRBJ1-4	TRBV2	ASSVWTTNEKLF
TRBJ1-2	TRBV19	ASSRNRDRGREGYGYT
TRBJ2-2	TRBV2	ASSSLTGMNTGELF
TRBJ1-2	TRBV27	ASSFSGAGYGYT
TRBJ1-4	TRBV6-1	ASRAQGAVEKLF
TRBJ1-2	TRBV30	AWSVQGGYGYT
TRBJ1-1	TRBV5-1	ASSLGQGITEAF
TRBJ2-3	TRBV6-4	ASRPTSGYTDTQY
TRBJ2-3	TRBV9	ASSVENGGTDTQY
TRBJ2-1	TRBV3-1	ASSQEEGHSYNEQF
TRBJ2-5	TRBV6-1	ASSGSWGETQY
TRBJ2-3	TRBV12-3/TRBV12-4	ASSRLTDTQY
TRBJ2-2	TRBV3-1	ASSQVPVTGELF
TRBJ2-3	TRBV5-1	ASSQDFLLIDAQY
TRBJ2-3	TRBV9	ASSPRVDTQY
TRBJ2-7	TRBV7-6	ASSLGQGFDEQY
TRBJ1-2	TRBV19	ASNPGYYGYT
TRBJ1-1	TRBV28	ASSPYRDTGTEAF
TRBJ1-1	TRBV5-1	ASSLWASNTEAF
TRBJ2-5	TRBV5-8	ASSLEQNQETQY
TRBJ2-3	TRBV6-6	ASSYSLGDTDTQY
TRBJ2-5	TRBV5-1	ASSLEAGLETQY